Listed below are T cell receptor beta chains from one sample, sequenced in a study of response to subunit inactivated influenza vaccine. TCRdb independently ran MiXCR on the RT-PCR reads; one entry per CDR3 protein. Among over 650,000 distinct CDR3 sequences listed, less than 20% were seen once. The sample in question was PBMCs from blood, obtained around 5 days after vaccination. The receptors were gathered from a man aged 50 or older who received an inactivated influenza vaccine. CDR3s include the opening cysteine and the closing phenylalanine or tryptophan. A D gene is named only where the DNA matches it firmly. The size entry is marked missing in some rows and otherwise reads once, few, many or a size class.

CDR3 | DNA | D | size | J | V
CASSYSGRGTDTQYF | TGTGCCAGCAGTTACTCGGGGAGAGGCACAGATACGCAGTATTTT | - | - | TRBJ2-3 | TRBV6-5
CASSYSVGVYNEQFF | TGTGCCAGCAGTTACTCGGTCGGGGTCTACAATGAGCAGTTCTTC | - | - | TRBJ2-1 | TRBV6-5
CASSPRGGRAGELFF | TGTGCCAGCAGCCCACGGGGGGGCAGGGCCGGGGAGCTGTTTTTT | TRBD2 | - | TRBJ2-2 | TRBV7-8
CASRGTSGSGWDTQYF | TGTGCCAGCAGGGGGACTAGCGGGAGTGGATGGGATACGCAGTATTTT | TRBD2 | few | TRBJ2-3 | TRBV6-1
CASSPTPGARKYNEQFF | TGTGCCAGCAGTCCAACCCCCGGGGCTCGGAAGTACAATGAGCAGTTCTTC | - | - | TRBJ2-1 | TRBV12-3/TRBV12-4
CATSDYGVVETQYF | TGTGCCACCAGTGATTATGGGGTCGTGGAGACCCAGTACTTC | - | few | TRBJ2-5 | TRBV24-1
CASKGGGDNQPQHF | TGCGCCAGCAAGGGAGGGGGGGACAATCAGCCCCAGCATTTT | - | - | TRBJ1-5 | TRBV10-2
CSARQRRNTGELFF | TGCAGTGCTAGACAGCGACGGAACACCGGGGAGCTGTTTTTT | - | - | TRBJ2-2 | TRBV20-1
CSASQSSGGASDTQYF | TGCAGTGCTAGTCAGTCCAGCGGGGGGGCCTCAGATACGCAGTATTTT | TRBD2 | once | TRBJ2-3 | TRBV20-1
CATSRDTGSYEQYF | TGTGCCACCAGCAGAGATACGGGGAGCTACGAGCAGTACTTC | - | - | TRBJ2-7 | TRBV15
CSVEGRKVGVRDEQFF | TGCAGCGTTGAAGGACGAAAGGTAGGGGTTCGTGATGAGCAGTTCTTC | - | medium-sized | TRBJ2-1 | TRBV29-1
CSASFSVAGKSYEQYF | TGCAGTGCTAGTTTTTCTGTTGCGGGAAAGTCCTACGAGCAGTACTTC | - | few | TRBJ2-7 | TRBV20-1
CASSLAGGPYEQFF | TGTGCCAGCAGTTTAGCGGGAGGGCCGTATGAGCAGTTCTTC | TRBD2 | many | TRBJ2-1 | TRBV12-3/TRBV12-4
CATSRSRQGNQPQHF | TGTGCCACCAGCAGATCAAGACAGGGGAACCAGCCCCAGCATTTT | TRBD1 | few | TRBJ1-5 | TRBV15
CASSLGESEQFF | TGTGCCAGCAGCTTAGGGGAATCTGAGCAGTTCTTC | - | - | TRBJ2-1 | TRBV7-6
CAISGGTGNTGELFF | TGTGCCATCAGTGGGGGGACAGGTAACACCGGGGAGCTGTTTTTT | TRBD1 | few | TRBJ2-2 | TRBV10-3
CASSLSGATNTGELFF | TGCGCCAGCAGCTTAAGTGGGGCCACGAACACCGGGGAGCTGTTTTTT | - | many | TRBJ2-2 | TRBV5-1
CASSQTDRGQQYF | TGCGCCAGCAGCCAAACCGACAGGGGGCAGCAGTACTTC | TRBD1 | - | TRBJ2-7 | TRBV4-1
CASSYSDGGGELFF | TGTGCCAGCAGTTATTCCGATGGGGGAGGGGAGCTGTTTTTT | - | - | TRBJ2-2 | TRBV6-5
CASSLGQEISDTQYF | TGCGCCAGCAGCTTGGGTCAGGAAATTTCAGATACGCAGTATTTT | - | many | TRBJ2-3 | TRBV5-1
CSASAGAIPNTQYF | TGCAGTGCTAGTGCAGGGGCGATCCCCAATACGCAGTATTTT | - | few | TRBJ2-3 | TRBV20-1
CATRQGSPSTDTQYF | TGCGCCACCCGACAGGGATCGCCTAGCACAGATACGCAGTATTTT | TRBD1 | - | TRBJ2-3 | TRBV5-1
CASKQESHEQFF | TGTGCCAGCAAACAGGAGTCCCATGAGCAGTTCTTC | - | many | TRBJ2-1 | TRBV6-6
CSARDLIQFF | TGCAGTGCTAGAGATCTCATTCAGTTCTTC | - | - | TRBJ2-1 | TRBV20-1
CASSPQSGELFF | TGTGCCAGCAGCCCTCAGTCCGGGGAGCTGTTTTTT | - | - | TRBJ2-2 | TRBV7-3
CASSDGTGTFF | TGTGCCAGCAGCGACGGGACAGGGACTTTCTTT | TRBD1 | - | TRBJ1-1 | TRBV9
CASSPVASGRNEQFF | TGTGCCAGCAGCCCGGTGGCTAGCGGGAGAAATGAGCAGTTCTTC | TRBD2 | few | TRBJ2-1 | TRBV7-8
CASSSWNSEAFF | TGTGCCAGCAGCTCTTGGAACTCTGAAGCTTTCTTT | - | - | TRBJ1-1 | TRBV7-9
CASSPSPRGGYEQYF | TGTGCCAGCAGCCCAAGTCCCAGGGGGGGCTACGAGCAGTACTTC | - | few | TRBJ2-7 | TRBV7-2
CASSPRGGPRPDTQYF | TGTGCCAGCAGCCCCCGCGGGGGCCCGCGGCCAGATACGCAGTATTTT | - | few | TRBJ2-3 | TRBV7-3
CSVEASFSGTRTDTQYF | TGCAGCGTTGAAGCCTCTTTTAGCGGGACGCGGACAGATACGCAGTATTTT | TRBD2 | - | TRBJ2-3 | TRBV29-1
CASSSAGDTDTQYF | TGTGCCAGCAGTTCAGCGGGAGACACAGATACGCAGTATTTT | TRBD2 | - | TRBJ2-3 | TRBV12-3/TRBV12-4
CASSGGTGGPGELFF | TGCGCCAGCAGCGGAGGGACAGGGGGCCCCGGGGAGCTGTTTTTT | TRBD1 | - | TRBJ2-2 | TRBV5-1
CASSPTGRPQETQYF | TGTGCCAGCAGCCCGACTGGCCGGCCCCAAGAGACCCAGTACTTC | - | many | TRBJ2-5 | TRBV7-2
CASSLTGDSDEQFF | TGTGCCAGCAGTTTGACCGGGGACAGCGATGAGCAGTTCTTC | TRBD1 | many | TRBJ2-1 | TRBV12-3/TRBV12-4
CASSGTGAGEQYF | TGTGCCAGCAGCGGTACAGGGGCGGGGGAGCAGTACTTC | - | - | TRBJ2-7 | TRBV5-6
CASSLWLYNEQFF | TGTGCCAGCAGTTTATGGCTGTACAATGAGCAGTTCTTC | - | - | TRBJ2-1 | TRBV27
CSARDLVRGLGGYTF | TGCAGTGCTAGAGATCTCGTTCGGGGGCTGGGAGGCTACACCTTC | - | few | TRBJ1-2 | TRBV20-1
CASSAGMGTDTQYF | TGTGCCAGCAGCGCAGGGATGGGCACAGATACGCAGTATTTT | - | - | TRBJ2-3 | TRBV7-2
CSASRADYGYTF | TGCAGTGCTAGTAGGGCAGACTATGGCTACACCTTC | - | many | TRBJ1-2 | TRBV20-1
CASSRDGFRYEQYF | TGCGCCAGCAGCAGGGACGGCTTCCGCTACGAGCAGTACTTC | - | - | TRBJ2-7 | TRBV5-1
CASSSTTTGLDTQYF | TGTGCCAGCAGCTCAACCACCACGGGACTAGATACGCAGTATTTT | - | few | TRBJ2-3 | TRBV11-2
CASSLGGGRQDLSYNEQFF | TGTGCCAGCAGCTTAGGGGGGGGACGACAAGACCTATCCTACAATGAGCAGTTCTTC | TRBD2 | - | TRBJ2-1 | TRBV7-6
CSAGPRGLGYGYTF | TGCAGTGCTGGGCCGAGAGGGTTAGGCTATGGCTACACCTTC | - | - | TRBJ1-2 | TRBV20-1
CSATQGAREEQYF | TGCAGTGCTACCCAGGGGGCGCGAGAGGAGCAGTACTTC | TRBD1 | few | TRBJ2-7 | TRBV20-1
CAISESLEINEQFF | TGTGCCATCAGTGAGTCTCTGGAAATCAATGAGCAGTTCTTC | - | - | TRBJ2-1 | TRBV10-3
CASSLPTSGRHEQYF | TGTGCCAGCAGCTTACCTACTAGCGGGAGGCACGAGCAGTACTTC | TRBD2 | - | TRBJ2-7 | TRBV7-2
CSARWGGAVTDTEAFF | TGCAGTGCTAGGTGGGGAGGGGCAGTGACGGACACTGAAGCTTTCTTT | - | - | TRBJ1-1 | TRBV20-1
CASSLDINTGELFF | TGTGCCAGCAGCTTAGATATAAACACCGGGGAGCTGTTTTTT | - | - | TRBJ2-2 | TRBV7-2
CASSQDTGGGSEYF | TGTGCCAGCAGCCAAGATACGGGCGGGGGTTCCGAGTACTTC | TRBD2 | few | TRBJ2-5 | TRBV3-1
CSAPRLGGPEETQYF | TGCAGTGCTCCCAGGTTGGGGGGGCCGGAAGAGACCCAGTACTTC | - | few | TRBJ2-5 | TRBV20-1
CASSVGLYNSPLHF | TGTGCCAGCAGCGTCGGGCTCTATAATTCACCCCTCCACTTT | - | - | TRBJ1-6 | TRBV3-1
CASSRGQGLTEAFF | TGTGCCAGCAGTCGGGGACAGGGGCTCACTGAAGCTTTCTTT | TRBD1 | - | TRBJ1-1 | TRBV12-3/TRBV12-4
CASSLVGRGTTDTQYF | TGCGCCAGCAGCTTGGTGGGGCGGGGTACCACAGATACGCAGTATTTT | - | - | TRBJ2-3 | TRBV5-1
CASNPTGRETQYF | TGTGCCAGCAACCCGACAGGGAGGGAGACCCAGTACTTC | - | few | TRBJ2-5 | TRBV5-5